This passage covers 21 T cell receptor beta chains from one sample sequenced in a study of graft-versus-host responses after intestinal transplantation. Some clones are missing from TCRdb's copy, which holds only in-frame ones; the method was immunoSEQ multiplex PCR. The repertoire holds under 30,000 clones, around 94% seen once, with around 0.82% in the top ten. The sequencing here drew on PBMCs, taken around 29 days after intestinal transplant. These receptors were taken from a human patient who received an intestinal transplant, so some T cells may come from the graft donor.

This clone was detected a few times. The chain combines TRBV5-4 with TRBJ2-2; unclear D gene. CDR1 is SGHNT, CDR2 YYREEE, per germline (reference sequence). V shed 2 bases and J shed 7 bases, with 3 bases lying between them. The CDR3 has 11 residues. The CDR3 loop is CASSFGGELFF. CDR3 DNA: TGTGCCAGCAGCTTCGGCGGGGAGCTGTTTTTT.

The chain recombines TRBV6-5 with TRBJ1-2; 7 nucleotides agree with TRBD1. The trim removed 3 bases at V and 5 bases at J, leaving 6 bases unmatched. CDR3 length: 14 amino acids. Germline CDR1 reads MNHEY; CDR2 reads SVGAGI. CDR3 nucleotides: TGTGCCAGCAGTTATGGGTGGGACAGTTATGGCTACACCTTC. This encodes CASSYGWDSYGYTF.

This chain connects TRBV4-1 to TRBJ2-3; 9 bases agree with TRBD1. The CDR3 extends over 14 amino acids. Germline loops: CDR1 MGHRA, CDR2 YSYEKL. V was pared by 2 bases and J by 6 bases, with 3 bases of the junction left unmatched. CDR3 protein: CASSQLQGADTQYF. CDR3 DNA: TGCGCCAGCAGCCAACTACAGGGGGCTGATACGCAGTATTTT.

This chain uses TRBV6-5 with TRBJ1-3; TRBD1 is a possible D gene (6 bases). V lost 0 bases and J lost 2, with 8 bases in between. This CDR3 is built from 15 residues. Germline-derived CDR1 and CDR2 are MNHEY and SVGAGI. The CDR3 nucleotides read TGTGCCAGCAGTTACTCCCGGACAGCTGGAAACACCATATATTTT. Protein: CASSYSRTAGNTIYF.

This clone has a single count. In nucleotides, the CDR3 is TGTGCCAGCAGCTACAGAGACAGGGGGCTCTACGAGCAGTACTTC. Encoded protein: CASSYRDRGLYEQYF. The chain is built from TRBV11-2 and TRBJ2-7, with TRBD1 matching 10 bases. Germline CDR1 SGHAT, CDR2 FQNNGV. V gave up 4 bases and J gave up 3 bases; unmatched junction bases: 6. The CDR3 covers 15 residues.

The V call is TRBV10-2, the J call TRBJ1-2; D is unclear. The V end was cut by 4 bases, the J end by 7 bases, with 10 bases between. Germline V gene data show CDR1 as WSHSY and CDR2 as SAAADI. This CDR3 region has 12 residues. This CDR3 is CASSAPRLGYTF. The CDR3 bases are TGCGCCAGCAGTGCACCCAGACTTGGCTACACCTTC.

The chain recombines TRBV28 with TRBJ2-7; D possibly corresponds to TRBD1 (6 bases). CDR3 size: 15 residues. Germline V CDR1 and CDR2: MDHEN, SYDVKM. V lost 3 bases and J 2 bases, leaving 14 bases between the germline ends. The CDR3 reads CASSFGPTGTYEQYF. CDR3 sequence (DNA): TGTGCCAGCAGTTTTGGGCCGACAGGAACCTACGAGCAGTACTTC.

The chain recombines TRBV19 with TRBJ1-5, with TRBD1 matching over 7 bases. The junction had 2 bases not matched to a gene; V was cut back by 3 bases and J by 3 bases. The CDR3 has 14 residues. Germline V gene sequence: CDR1 LNHDA, CDR2 SQIVND (reference sequence). The CDR3 loop reads CASSMDRLNQPQHF. CDR3 nucleotide sequence: TGTGCCAGTAGTATGGACAGGCTCAATCAGCCCCAGCATTTT.

This rearrangement joins TRBV5-4 to TRBJ2-5, with TRBD2 identical over 13 bases. Per germline, CDR1 SGHNT and CDR2 YYREEE (reference sequence). This CDR3 contains 16 residues. Germline trimming cut 3 bases from V and 2 bases from J; bases unmatched to any gene: 4. Here the CDR3 DNA reads TGTGCCAGCAGCTCAAAACTAGCGGGGGGGCAAGAGACCCAGTACTTC. It specifies CASSSKLAGGQETQYF.

V usage is TRBV4-1 and J usage is TRBJ2-1, with D possibly matching TRBD2 (6 bases). Between the trimmed V and J ends, which lost 0 bases and 9 bases, there was a span of 15 bases. CDR3 length: 15 amino acids. CDR1 and CDR2 (germline): MGHRA, YSYEKL. The CDR3 DNA is TGCGCCAGCAGCCAAGATGGGAGGCTGGGTAGTGAGCAGTTCTTC. Its translation is CASSQDGRLGSEQFF.

V gene TRBV23-1 combines with J gene TRBJ1-1; no clear D. TRBV23-1 is given ORF status, its function remaining uncertain. Trimming took 3 bases from V and 4 from J, leaving 15 bases between them. The CDR3 spans 15 residues. CDR3 DNA sequence: TGCGCCAGCAGTCATGGTAGGCAGGACCTCACTGAAGCTTTCTTT. As protein: CASSHGRQDLTEAFF.

This clone has only one observation. The chain recombines TRBV4-3 with TRBJ2-1; either TRBD1 or TRBD2 may supply D (5 bases each). This CDR3 contains 14 residues. V lost 1 base, J lost 9 bases, and 13 bases lay in between. Germline lookup yields CDR1 LGHNA and CDR2 YSLEER. The CDR3 is CASSQAGQSGEQFF. The CDR3 DNA reads as TGCGCCAGCAGCCAAGCAGGGCAAAGCGGTGAGCAGTTCTTC.

This chain connects TRBV30 to TRBJ1-5; D is possibly TRBD1 (5 bases). The length of the CDR3 is 18 residues. Per the germline V gene, CDR1 is GTSNPN and CDR2 is SVGIG (reference sequence). Trimming removed 0 bases from V and 2 bases from J, with 20 bases in between. Here the CDR3 reads CAWSVHPGLNGGNQPQHF. The CDR3, as DNA: TGTGCCTGGAGTGTACACCCAGGGTTGAATGGAGGCAATCAGCCCCAGCATTTT.

The chain has TRBV6-1 and TRBJ1-1; 9 bases are a match to TRBD1. CDR3 length: 12 residues. J gave up 9 bases and V 8 bases, and 7 bases lay outside the gene matches. Germline V gene sequence: CDR1 MNHNS, CDR2 SASEGT. CDR3 in amino acids: CASWGQGSQAFF. The CDR3 nucleotides are TGTGCCAGCTGGGGACAGGGAAGTCAAGCTTTCTTT.

The CDR3 here is CASSLFQGAEKLFF. For the CDR3, the DNA is TGTGCCAGCAGCTTATTTCAGGGGGCTGAAAAACTGTTTTTT. The rearrangement joins TRBV7-2 to TRBJ1-4; 8 nucleotides line up with TRBD1. Trimming at V came to 2 bases and at J to 7 bases, leaving 3 bases not matched to a gene. The V gene's germline CDR1 is SGHTA and CDR2 FQGNSA. The CDR3 loop spans 14 amino acids.

The chain joins TRBV4-1 to TRBJ1-5; D is unclear. Germline-derived CDR1 and CDR2 are MGHRA and YSYEKL. Trimming took 1 base from V and 3 from J, leaving 7 bases between them. This CDR3 comprises 14 residues. The CDR3 protein is CASSQAGFNQPQHF. CDR3 nucleotide sequence: TGCGCCAGCAGCCAAGCAGGATTCAATCAGCCCCAGCATTTT.

The chain joins TRBV6-5 to TRBJ1-6, with D possibly matching TRBD1 (6 bases). Germline CDR1 MNHEY, CDR2 SVGAGI. The CDR3 contains 14 residues. V shed 6 bases and J shed 6 bases, with 12 bases lying between them. CDR3 DNA sequence: TGTGCCAGCAGAACGTACAGGGCTAATTCACCCCTCCACTTT. Translating it yields CASRTYRANSPLHF.

This chain uses TRBV28 with TRBJ2-5; perhaps TRBD1 as D (6 bases). The CDR3 has 13 residues. Trimming shortened V by 8 bases and J by 0 bases, and 10 bases separated the two germline ends. Germline values: CDR1 MDHEN, CDR2 SYDVKM. CDR3 in amino acids: CASQGSYQETQYF. The CDR3 bases are TGTGCCAGCCAGGGGAGCTACCAAGAGACCCAGTACTTC. The full variable domain, rest sourced from reference TRBV28 and TRBJ2-5, is DVKVTQSSRYLVKRTGEKVFLECVQDMDHENMFWYRQDPGLGLRLIYFSYDVKMKEKGDIPEGYSVSREKKERFSLILESASTNQTSMYLCASQGSYQETQYFGPGTRLLVL.

The chain carries TRBV7-2 and TRBJ2-1; the match to TRBD1 covers 8 bases. J lost 0 bases, V lost 5 bases, and 6 bases had no gene match. CDR1 and CDR2 (germline): SGHTA, FQGNSA. The CDR3 loop spans 16 amino acids. The CDR3 DNA sequence: TGTGCCAGCAGCCCTCGGACAGGGAGCTCCTACAATGAGCAGTTCTTC. It is translated as CASSPRTGSSYNEQFF.

V and J are TRBV20-1 and TRBJ2-5, with D hard to call. CDR3 size: 11 residues. CDR1 DFQATT and CDR2 SNEGSKA come from the germline V gene (reference sequence). The V gene lost 2 bases and the J gene lost 4 bases, with 5 bases spanning the gap. CDR3 DNA: TGCAGTGCTAGACGGGCAGAGACCCAGTACTTC. Translation gives CSARRAETQYF.

This chain links TRBV28 with TRBJ1-1; D not certain. Looked up from germline, CDR1 is MDHEN and CDR2 is SYDVKM. The CDR3 loop spans 12 amino acids. Trimming shortened V by 2 bases and J by 11 bases, and 12 bases separated the two germline ends. The DNA for the CDR3 is TGTGCCAGCAGTTTAAGGGCAGGCGTGGCTTTCTTT. Its translation: CASSLRAGVAFF.